This TCR beta chain is from a study of blood T cells in healthy people across ages. Primed by a sample-barcoded 5' primer and a J-beta primer mix, a second PCR proceeded for about 7 to 12 cycles. Unique molecular identifiers of 12 random nucleotides labeled each cDNA. TCRdb fed the 5' RACE reads into MiXCR, producing one record per CDR3 protein. The sample includes over 600,000 distinct CDR3 sequences, about half of them seen just once. J gave up 9 bases and V 5 bases, and 8 bases lay outside the gene matches. Germline CDR1 is SGHAT and CDR2 is FQNNGV. The CDR3 is made up of 15 amino acids. The sequenced sample was blood. The rearrangement uses TRBV11-2 and TRBJ2-1; 12 bases map to TRBD2. The receptor was isolated from a man at least 80 years old in good health. The CDR3 region has the DNA TGTGCCAGCAGCGAGACTAGCGGGGGTAATATTGAGCAGTTCTTC. It is translated as CASSETSGGNIEQFF.